This is a list of T cell receptor beta chains from one sample in a study of blood T cells in healthy people across ages. TCRdb used MiXCR to reprocess the 5' RACE reads, holding one entry per CDR3 protein. The repertoire consists of nearly 800,000 distinct CDR3 sequences, with approximately 25% occurring once and the leading ten covering 3% to 4.5%. These data also formed part of another study, on T cells of mothers and their children.

Sequencing used blood. The receptors were sampled from a boy between 10 and 17 years old in good health. Both conserved end residues are part of each CDR3. D genes are given only for firm matches. Only part of the rows carry a size: once, few, many, or a class if the clone is expanded.

clone_size d_call j_call v_call cdr3_aa cdr3_nt
many NA TRBJ1-1 TRBV24-1 CATSDSRSNTEAFF TGTGCCACCAGTGATTCGCGTTCGAACACTGAAGCTTTCTTT
NA TRBD2 TRBJ2-3 TRBV7-9 CASSLGTSFGDTQYF TGTGCCAGCAGCTTAGGGACTAGCTTCGGAGATACGCAGTATTTT
NA NA TRBJ2-1 TRBV7-2 CASSPTRQTYNEQFF TGTGCCAGCAGCCCCACTAGGCAGACCTACAATGAGCAGTTCTTC
NA NA TRBJ2-4 TRBV4-3 CASSQERGSGRNIQYF TGCGCCAGCAGCCAAGAAAGGGGGTCGGGTCGAAACATTCAGTACTTC
NA NA TRBJ1-2 TRBV20-1 CSARDPAGYGGYTF TGCAGTGCTAGAGATCCCGCAGGCTACGGGGGCTACACCTTC
few NA TRBJ1-4 TRBV5-1 CASSSGRWDEREKLFF TGCGCCAGCAGCAGCGGGCGATGGGACGAGAGGGAAAAACTGTTTTTT
few TRBD1 TRBJ2-7 TRBV28 CASSSWGTGYEQYF TGTGCCAGCAGTTCCTGGGGGACAGGCTACGAGCAGTACTTC
NA NA TRBJ2-3 TRBV4-1 CASSQLQGDTQYF TGCGCCAGCAGCCAGTTACAGGGAGATACGCAGTATTTT
few NA TRBJ1-6 TRBV25-1 CAGRTGAYNSPLHF TGTGCCGGCAGGACGGGGGCCTATAATTCACCCCTCCACTTT
NA NA TRBJ2-3 TRBV7-9 CASSLVESDTQYF TGTGCCAGCAGCTTAGTGGAGAGTGATACGCAGTATTTT
NA NA TRBJ2-6 TRBV9 CASSPRFSSGANVLTF TGTGCCAGCAGCCCCCGGTTCTCATCTGGGGCCAACGTCCTGACTTTC
few NA TRBJ1-4 TRBV4-2 CASRFTMGTNGKLFF TGTGCCAGCAGATTCACCATGGGCACTAATGGAAAACTGTTTTTT
NA NA TRBJ2-7 TRBV29-1 CSVEAGRPYEQYF TGCAGCGTTGAAGCGGGAAGACCCTACGAGCAGTACTTC
few NA TRBJ1-2 TRBV4-1 CASSQDPQGINYGYTF TGCGCCAGCAGCCAAGATCCACAGGGTATTAACTATGGCTACACCTTC
NA TRBD2 TRBJ2-7 TRBV4-1 CASSPGLELLREQYF TGCGCCAGCAGCCCAGGACTAGAACTCTTACGGGAGCAGTACTTC
NA NA TRBJ1-4 TRBV11-2 CAVENGVINEKLFF TGTGCCGTCGAGAACGGGGTCATCAATGAAAAACTGTTTTTT
NA NA TRBJ1-4 TRBV7-2 CASRPPGQSKLFF TGTGCCAGCAGACCCCCAGGACAGTCAAAACTGTTTTTT
NA NA TRBJ2-7 TRBV9 CASSAGPPGLQLYF TGTGCCAGCAGCGCCGGCCCGCCGGGACTCCAGCTGTACTTC
NA TRBD2 TRBJ2-1 TRBV20-1 CSANPGLAGNEQFF TGCAGTGCCAACCCGGGACTAGCGGGGAATGAGCAGTTCTTC
few NA TRBJ1-2 TRBV30 CAWSPPERRYGYTF TGTGCCTGGAGTCCTCCGGAGCGGAGATATGGCTACACCTTC
NA TRBD2 TRBJ2-7 TRBV27 CASSFSHGTSGYEQYF TGTGCCAGCAGTTTTTCCCACGGGACTAGCGGATACGAGCAGTACTTC
NA NA TRBJ2-2 TRBV15 CATGIYGGELFF TGTGCCACCGGTATCTACGGCGGGGAGCTGTTTTTT
few NA TRBJ2-3 TRBV28 CARSETRGSTDTQYF TGTGCCCGAAGTGAAACAAGGGGAAGCACAGATACGCAGTATTTT
NA TRBD1 TRBJ1-1 TRBV12-3/TRBV12-4 CASSWGDRDNTEAFF TGTGCCAGCAGTTGGGGGGACAGGGACAACACTGAAGCTTTCTTT
few TRBD1 TRBJ2-1 TRBV7-2 CASSSRTGQGYNEQFF TGTGCCAGCAGCTCTAGGACAGGCCAGGGGTACAATGAGCAGTTCTTC
NA NA TRBJ2-1 TRBV24-1 CATSDLRGLYNEQFF TGTGCCACCAGTGATTTGCGGGGGCTGTACAATGAGCAGTTCTTC
few TRBD2 TRBJ2-3 TRBV10-3 CAISGTSVGDTQYF TGTGCCATCAGTGGGACTAGCGTCGGGGATACGCAGTATTTT
NA NA TRBJ2-7 TRBV27 CASSNRVSSYEQYF TGTGCCAGCAGCAACCGGGTCAGCTCCTACGAGCAGTACTTC
NA NA TRBJ2-7 TRBV6-6 CASSSRPGEQYF TGTGCCAGCAGTTCCAGACCTGGCGAGCAGTACTTC
NA TRBD1 TRBJ1-1 TRBV6-6 CASSYGRGQGTEAFF TGTGCCAGCAGTTACGGCAGGGGGCAGGGCACTGAAGCTTTCTTT
NA NA TRBJ2-2 TRBV7-3 CASSLTGGASNTGELFF TGTGCCAGCAGCTTAACTGGGGGGGCCTCGAACACCGGGGAGCTGTTTTTT
NA TRBD2 TRBJ2-7 TRBV27 CASSLRPAGGYYEQYF TGTGCCAGCAGCTTACGGCCAGCGGGAGGTTATTACGAGCAGTACTTC
once NA TRBJ2-2 TRBV29-1 CSVEDPDREGTGELFF TGCAGCGTTGAAGACCCCGACAGGGAGGGCACCGGGGAGCTGTTTTTT
NA NA TRBJ1-1 TRBV2 CASTLTTEAFF TGTGCCAGCACACTGACTACTGAAGCTTTCTTT
NA NA TRBJ2-7 TRBV9 CASSAKDGNRYEQYF TGTGCCAGCAGCGCTAAGGACGGAAACCGCTACGAGCAGTACTTC
NA NA TRBJ1-1 TRBV12-3/TRBV12-4 CASSPINTEAFF TGTGCCAGCAGTCCGATAAACACTGAAGCTTTCTTT
NA NA TRBJ1-2 TRBV7-6 CASSPTGEYGYTF TGTGCCAGCAGCCCAACGGGAGAGTATGGCTACACCTTC
NA NA TRBJ1-1 TRBV18 CASSAGVWTEAFF TGTGCCAGCTCTGCAGGGGTTTGGACTGAAGCTTTCTTT
few NA TRBJ2-1 TRBV4-3 CASSQDSGSLNEQFF TGCGCCAGCAGCCAAGATTCGGGCAGCTTGAATGAGCAGTTCTTC
NA NA TRBJ2-7 TRBV15 CATSTKQAPSGEQYF TGTGCCACCAGCACCAAACAGGCCCCCTCGGGCGAGCAGTACTTC
few NA TRBJ1-3 TRBV14 CASSQGTGNTIYF TGTGCCAGCAGCCAAGGCACTGGAAACACCATATATTTT
NA TRBD1 TRBJ2-1 TRBV29-1 CSVRGQGYEQFF TGCAGCGTCAGGGGGCAGGGCTATGAGCAGTTCTTC
NA NA TRBJ2-5 TRBV5-1 CASRRPQETQYF TGCGCCAGCAGAAGACCCCAAGAGACCCAGTACTTC
few TRBD1 TRBJ2-5 TRBV29-1 CSVRGDRAETQYF TGCAGCGTTCGGGGGGACAGGGCAGAGACCCAGTACTTC
NA NA TRBJ1-2 TRBV20-1 CSASSAGYTF TGCAGTGCTAGCTCCGCTGGCTACACCTTC
few NA TRBJ2-7 TRBV20-1 CSAPPEVGTQSYEQYF TGCAGTGCTCCGCCCGAGGTCGGGACCCAATCCTACGAGCAGTACTTC
NA TRBD1 TRBJ2-5 TRBV7-7 CASSPAWDSYEETQYF TGTGCTAGCAGCCCGGCCTGGGACAGCTACGAAGAGACCCAGTACTTC
few NA TRBJ2-5 TRBV20-1 CSASPPGPILKETQYF TGCAGTGCTAGCCCTCCGGGACCAATCTTAAAAGAGACCCAGTACTTC
NA NA TRBJ2-2 TRBV10-3 CAIVQGNTGELFF TGTGCCATCGTTCAGGGGAACACCGGGGAGCTGTTTTTT
NA TRBD1 TRBJ2-5 TRBV10-3 CAIGGQQETQYF TGTGCCATTGGGGGACAGCAAGAGACCCAGTACTTC
NA NA TRBJ2-7 TRBV20-1 CSASQISGYEQYF TGCAGTGCTTCCCAAATTAGCGGCTACGAGCAGTACTTC
NA NA TRBJ1-2 TRBV12-3/TRBV12-4 CASSLRTSPESYGYTF TGTGCCAGCAGTCTAAGGACATCTCCCGAGAGCTATGGCTACACCTTC
few NA TRBJ2-5 TRBV15 CATSRGFDRRETQYF TGTGCCACCAGCAGAGGGTTTGACAGGCGAGAGACCCAGTACTTC
NA NA TRBJ1-6 TRBV28 CASSLLADNSPLHF TGTGCCAGCAGTTTATTGGCAGATAATTCACCCCTCCACTTT
NA TRBD1 TRBJ2-5 TRBV29-1 CSVRTGTETQYF TGCAGCGTTCGGACAGGGACAGAGACCCAGTACTTC